The 22 T cell receptor beta chains reported below all come from one sample, sequenced in a study of beta chain features in type 1 diabetes. cDNA synthesis used the whole RNA isolate, giving expressed TCRB sequences. Assay: immunoSEQ multiplex PCR; the TCRdb copy retains only in-frame clones and omits some. The data contain approximately 380,000 clones, about 15% of them singletons. Sequencing was done on a sample of naive CD4+ T cells from blood. All receptors come from a woman aged 18-30 years in good health.

The chain combines TRBV29-1 with TRBJ2-1; possibly TRBD1 for D (5 bases). V dropped 7 bases and J dropped 7 bases, with 20 bases sitting between them. The germline CDR1 and CDR2 sequences are SQVTM and ANQGSEA. CDR3 length: 14 amino acids. As DNA, the CDR3 is TGCAGCGGGAGATCTTCCGGCAGGGTTAATGAGCAGTTCTTC. Amino acid sequence: CSGRSSGRVNEQFF.

The rearrangement links TRBV30 to TRBJ1-2; tentatively, D is TRBD1 (5 bases). Trimming shortened V by 2 bases and J by 3 bases, and 7 bases separated the two germline ends. Germline V lookup: CDR1 GTSNPN, CDR2 SVGIG (reference sequence). The CDR3 is 12 residues long. The CDR3 sequence: CAWSQGDYGYTF. DNA for the CDR3: TGTGCCTGGAGTCAGGGCGACTATGGCTACACCTTC.

The chain employs TRBV7-2 and TRBJ2-2, with a weak D call TRBD2 (6 bases). Trimming removed 1 base at V and 4 bases at J, with 10 bases between. This CDR3 has 15 residues. The germline CDR1 and CDR2 sequences are SGHTA and FQGNSA. In DNA, the CDR3 is TGTGCCAGCAGCTTAGAGCGTAGCGGCACCGGGGAGCTGTTTTTT. Encoded protein: CASSLERSGTGELFF.

This clone was counted a few times. The rearrangement joins TRBV5-6 to TRBJ2-6, with D uncertain. The CDR3 contains 16 residues. Germline values: CDR1 SGHDT, CDR2 YYEEEE. Trimming cost V 1 base and J 0 bases, with 8 bases left between them. The CDR3 region is CASSLSPSSGANVLTF. The CDR3, as DNA: TGTGCCAGCAGCTTGTCCCCTAGCTCTGGGGCCAACGTCCTGACTTTC.

V is TRBV11-2 and J is TRBJ2-1; a possible D gene is TRBD2 (6 bases). CDR3 length equals 16 residues. The V and J ends lost 5 bases and 7 bases respectively, with 21 bases between them. Germline V gene data show CDR1 as SGHAT and CDR2 as FQNNGV. In nucleotides, the CDR3 is TGTGCCAGCAGCCCCCCGGGAGACCCAGTATCAAATGAGCAGTTCTTC. This translates into CASSPPGDPVSNEQFF.

This clone was detected only a few times. The V call is TRBV2, the J call TRBJ2-2, with 9 bases lining up with TRBD1. The V segment lost 10 bases and the J segment 0 bases; nucleotides outside the gene matches: 6. This CDR3 region has 15 residues. Germline V gives CDR1 SNHLY, CDR2 FYNNEI. The CDR3 coding sequence is TGTGCCATCAGACAGGGGGACGCGAACACCGGGGAGCTGTTTTTT. The encoded protein is CAIRQGDANTGELFF.

The chain recombines TRBV7-9 with TRBJ2-5; D not certain. The V end lost 5 bases, the J end lost 3 bases, and 10 bases lay between the germline ends. The germline CDR1 and CDR2 sequences are SEHNR and FQNEAQ (reference sequence). The CDR3 covers 13 residues. DNA for the CDR3: TGTGCCAGCAGCCCCCTCGCGGAAGAGACCCAGTACTTC. This gives the protein CASSPLAEETQYF.

The chain has TRBV28 and TRBJ2-3, with D perhaps matching TRBD2 (6 bases). V was cut by 4 bases and J by 2 bases, with 10 bases left in between. Germline V gives CDR1 MDHEN, CDR2 SYDVKM. The CDR3 length is 14 residues. The CDR3 sequence: CASSSRTITDTQYF. In nucleotides, the CDR3 is TGTGCCAGCAGTTCCCGGACTATCACAGATACGCAGTATTTT.

The rearrangement joins TRBV20-1 to TRBJ2-7; a weak D match, TRBD1 (5 bases). CDR3 size: 11 residues. The ends were cut back, 7 bases at V and 6 bases at J, with 13 bases in the middle. From germline, CDR1 is DFQATT and CDR2 SNEGSKA (reference sequence). Here the CDR3 DNA reads TGCAGTGGGGGCAAAAGTGCCGAGCAGTACTTC. Translating it yields CSGGKSAEQYF.

This chain links TRBV6-5 with TRBJ1-3; the D gene is possibly TRBD1 (6 bases). CDR3 length equals 15 residues. V lost 2 bases and J lost 1, with 9 bases in between. The germline V gene has CDR1 MNHEY and CDR2 SVGAGI. The CDR3 reads CASSYLDSSGNTIYF. The CDR3 DNA is TGTGCCAGCAGTTACCTGGACAGTTCTGGAAACACCATATATTTT.

The chain joins TRBV30 to TRBJ2-1, with a tentative D call TRBD1 (5 bases). The CDR3 length is 14 residues. V was pared by 4 bases and J by 6 bases, with 16 bases between. Germline CDR1 and CDR2: GTSNPN and SVGIG (reference sequence). CDR3 sequence (DNA): TGTGCCTGGAAGGGGTGGTCTAGTAGCAATGAGCAGTTCTTC. Its translation is CAWKGWSSSNEQFF.

The rearrangement uses TRBV7-3 and TRBJ2-3; D may be TRBD2 (5 bases). The CDR3 runs 13 residues. The germline gives CDR1 SGHTA, CDR2 FQGTGA. With 8 bases removed from V and 3 bases from J, the gap between germline ends came to 12 bases. CDR3 in DNA: TGTGCCAGCGCGGCGGGCCCTACAGATACGCAGTATTTT. Protein sequence: CASAAGPTDTQYF.

This clone was seen a handful of times. The chain links TRBV19 to TRBJ2-7, with 7 bases identical to TRBD1. Unmatched junction bases numbered 11, after V lost 10 bases and J lost 5 bases. CDR3 length: 13 amino acids. CDR1 is LNHDA, CDR2 SQIVND, per germline (reference sequence). The CDR3 nucleotides read TGTGCCACTCAGGACAGGAGGTTTAACGAGCAGTACTTC. This gives the protein CATQDRRFNEQYF.

This clone was counted between two and nine times. The CDR3 region has the DNA TGTGCCAGCAGCTTAGTGGCCATAAGCTCCTACAATGAGCAGTTCTTC. Translation gives CASSLVAISSYNEQFF. V and J are TRBV7-9 and TRBJ2-1; the D is unclear. Per the germline V gene, CDR1 is SEHNR and CDR2 is FQNEAQ (reference sequence). The CDR3 is 16 amino acids. V was trimmed by 1 base and J by 0 bases, leaving 10 bases between them. Supplemented by reference TRBV7-9 and TRBJ2-1, the full variable domain reads DTGVSQNPRHKITKRGQNVTFRCDPISEHNRLYWYRQTLGQGPEFLTYFQNEAQLEKSRLLSDRFSAERPKGSFSTLEIQRTEQGDSAMYLCASSLVAISSYNEQFFGPGTRLTVL.

V usage is TRBV7-8 and J usage is TRBJ2-3, with 9 bases matching TRBD1. CDR3 length: 18 residues. CDR1 is SGHVS, CDR2 FQNEAQ, per germline. J gave up 7 bases and V 5 bases, and 19 bases lay outside the gene matches. For the CDR3, the DNA is TGTGCCAGCAGCCAGACACGGGACAGGGAGCGGGACAAAAATACGCAGTATTTT. Protein: CASSQTRDRERDKNTQYF.

This clone was observed a handful of times. This chain links TRBV11-1 with TRBJ1-1, with D maybe TRBD1 (6 bases). The CDR3 has 16 amino acids. Trimming shortened V by 6 bases and J by 0 bases, and 17 bases separated the two germline ends. The germline V gene has CDR1 SGHAT and CDR2 FQDESV (reference sequence). The CDR3 protein is CASSYRAPGMNTEAFF. The CDR3 coding sequence is TGTGCCAGCAGTTACAGGGCCCCGGGGATGAACACTGAAGCTTTCTTT.

The chain couples TRBV6-5 to TRBJ2-1, with 11 bases that match TRBD2. The V segment lost 6 bases and the J segment 6 bases; nucleotides outside the gene matches: 7. The germline gives CDR1 MNHEY, CDR2 SVGAGI. The CDR3 spans 15 residues. CDR3 nucleotide sequence: TGTGCCAGCAGACTTAGCGGGAGGGCCGGCAATGAGCAGTTCTTC. Translated, it gives CASRLSGRAGNEQFF.

The chain uses TRBV27 and TRBJ1-2; D is undetermined. V shed 3 bases and J shed 8 bases, with 13 bases lying between them. There are 13 residues in the CDR3. Germline CDR1 is MNHEY and CDR2 is SMNVEV (reference sequence). The CDR3 coding sequence is TGTGCCAGCAGTTTTGACTCTGCGATGGGCTACACCTTC. It yields the protein CASSFDSAMGYTF.

CDR3 DNA sequence: TGTGCCAGCACCCTCGGACAGGTTCAAGAGACCCAGTACTTC. Translating it yields CASTLGQVQETQYF. The chain uses TRBV5-6 and TRBJ2-5; the match to TRBD1 covers 7 bases. CDR3 length: 14 amino acids. V dropped 6 bases and J dropped 2; count of bases not matched to a gene: 7. Germline CDR1 is SGHDT and CDR2 is YYEEEE.

This sequence joins TRBV27 and TRBJ2-4; D possibly corresponds to TRBD1 (6 bases). Trimming took 6 bases from V and 4 from J, leaving 10 bases between them. Germline V gene data show CDR1 as MNHEY and CDR2 as SMNVEV (reference sequence). The CDR3 runs to 13 residues. The CDR3 region is CASSGQGKNIQYF. DNA for the CDR3: TGTGCCAGCAGCGGGCAGGGGAAAAACATTCAGTACTTC.

This clone was seen more than once but under ten times. V and J are TRBV6-5 and TRBJ1-2, with D hard to call. This CDR3 has 13 residues. V was cut by 0 bases and J by 5 bases, with 7 bases left in between. Germline V gene sequence: CDR1 MNHEY, CDR2 SVGAGI. The CDR3 is CASSYSPSYGYTF. Written as DNA, the CDR3 is TGTGCCAGCAGTTACTCCCCGAGTTATGGCTACACCTTC.

The rearrangement links TRBV4-2 to TRBJ2-7; 10 bases agree with TRBD2. Germline V gene data show CDR1 as LGHNA and CDR2 as YNFKEQ. Unmatched junction bases numbered 16, after V lost 4 bases and J lost 7 bases. The CDR3 length is 17 residues. CDR3 in DNA: TGTGCCAGCAGCCGAGGGGGCTTGAGCGGGAGGGCGAGTGAGCAGTACTTC. Residues: CASSRGGLSGRASEQYF.